This TCR beta chain was sequenced during a study of blood T cell repertoires in COVID-19. Only in-frame clones appear in the TCRdb table, and some are missing; sequencing was by immunoSEQ multiplex PCR. The sample lists roughly 200,000 clones, 84% occurring once. V lost 5 bases, J lost 8 bases, and 9 bases stayed unmatched. The CDR3 runs to 17 residues. Per the germline V gene, CDR1 is KGHDR and CDR2 is SFDVKD. The sequence was collected from a woman under 40 who had been exposed to COVID-19. The source material was PBMCs or T cells enriched from blood (not recorded which). The chain links TRBV24-1 to TRBJ2-1, with 15 bases fitting TRBD2. The CDR3 bases are TGTGCCACCAGTGGGACTAGCGGGGGGGCTGATGTCGATGAGCAGTTCTTC. It codes for CATSGTSGGADVDEQFF.